Sequencing of this T cell receptor beta chain was carried out in a study of cytomegalovirus exposure and HLA in healthy donors. Produced via immunoSEQ multiplex PCR; TCRdb's table is partial and in-frame only. The sample lists 130,000 to 150,000 clones; roughly 91% were seen once. The sample was PBMCs. The source of this sequence is a young woman in good health and CMV-seropositive.

DNA of the CDR3: TGCGCCAGCAGCTTGGGGTCCAGGGGGAGTTTGGAGACCCAGTACTTC. Encoded protein: CASSLGSRGSLETQYF. The chain uses TRBV5-1 and TRBJ2-5, with 7 positions matching TRBD1. The CDR3 runs 16 residues. Trimming at V came to 0 bases and at J to 5 bases, leaving 10 bases not matched to a gene. Germline V gene data show CDR1 as SGHRS and CDR2 as YFSETQ.